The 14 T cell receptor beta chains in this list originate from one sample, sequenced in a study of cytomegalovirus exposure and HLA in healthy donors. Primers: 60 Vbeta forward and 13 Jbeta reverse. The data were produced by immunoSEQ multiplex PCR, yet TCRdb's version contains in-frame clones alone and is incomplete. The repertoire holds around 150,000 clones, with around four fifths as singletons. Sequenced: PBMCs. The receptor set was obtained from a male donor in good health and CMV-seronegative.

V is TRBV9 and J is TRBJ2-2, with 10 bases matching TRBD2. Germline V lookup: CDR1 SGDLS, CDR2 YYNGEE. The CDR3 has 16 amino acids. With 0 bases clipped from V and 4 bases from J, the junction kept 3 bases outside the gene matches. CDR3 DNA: TGTGCCAGCAGCGTAGAGGGACTAGCGAGCACCGGGGAGCTGTTTTTT. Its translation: CASSVEGLASTGELFF. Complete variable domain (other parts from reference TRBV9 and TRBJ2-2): DSGVTQTPKHLITATGQRVTLRCSPRSGDLSVYWYQQSLDQGLQFLIQYYNGEERAKGNILERFSAQQFPDLHSELNLSSLELGDSALYFCASSVEGLASTGELFFGEGSRLTVL.

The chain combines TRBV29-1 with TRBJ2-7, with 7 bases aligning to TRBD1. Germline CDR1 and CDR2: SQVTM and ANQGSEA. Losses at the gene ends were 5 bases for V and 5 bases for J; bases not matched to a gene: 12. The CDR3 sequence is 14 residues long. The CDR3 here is CSVSNPTGKNEQYF. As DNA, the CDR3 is TGCAGCGTTTCGAATCCGACAGGGAAGAACGAGCAGTACTTC.

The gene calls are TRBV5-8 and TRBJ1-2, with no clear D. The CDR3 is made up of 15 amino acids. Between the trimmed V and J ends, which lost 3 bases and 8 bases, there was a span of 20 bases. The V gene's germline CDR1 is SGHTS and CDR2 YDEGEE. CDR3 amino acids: CASSWQLIPGVGYTF. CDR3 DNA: TGTGCCAGCAGCTGGCAGTTAATCCCCGGAGTCGGCTACACCTTC. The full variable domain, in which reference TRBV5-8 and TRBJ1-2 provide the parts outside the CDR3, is EAGVTQSPTHLIKTRGQQATLRCSPISGHTSVYWYQQALGLGLQFLLWYDEGEERNRGNFPPRFSGRQFPNYSSELNVNALELEDSALYLCASSWQLIPGVGYTFGSGTRLTVV.

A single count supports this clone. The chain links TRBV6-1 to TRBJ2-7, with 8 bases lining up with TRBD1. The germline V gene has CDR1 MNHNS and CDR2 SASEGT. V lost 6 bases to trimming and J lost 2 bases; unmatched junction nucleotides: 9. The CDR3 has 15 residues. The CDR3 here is CASRKSTGEPYEQYF. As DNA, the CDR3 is TGTGCCAGCAGGAAATCGACAGGGGAACCCTACGAGCAGTACTTC.

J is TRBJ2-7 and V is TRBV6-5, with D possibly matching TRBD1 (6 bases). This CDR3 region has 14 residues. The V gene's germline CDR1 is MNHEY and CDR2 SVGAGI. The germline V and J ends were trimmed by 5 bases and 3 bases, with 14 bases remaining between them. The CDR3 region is CASSTTGIGYEQYF. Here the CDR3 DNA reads TGTGCCAGCAGTACAACAGGGATCGGCTACGAGCAGTACTTC.

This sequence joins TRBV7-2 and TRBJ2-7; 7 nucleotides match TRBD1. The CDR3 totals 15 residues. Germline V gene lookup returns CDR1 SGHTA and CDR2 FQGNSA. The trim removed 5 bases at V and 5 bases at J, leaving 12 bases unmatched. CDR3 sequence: CASSQGKGAYDEQYF. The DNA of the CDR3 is TGTGCCAGCAGCCAGGGGAAGGGGGCGTACGACGAGCAGTACTTC.

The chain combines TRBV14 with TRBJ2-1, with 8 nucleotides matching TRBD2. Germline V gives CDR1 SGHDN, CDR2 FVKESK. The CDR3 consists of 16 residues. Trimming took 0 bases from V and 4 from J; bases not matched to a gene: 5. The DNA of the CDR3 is TGTGCCAGCAGCCAAGATCCCAGCGGGAGATACAATGAGCAGTTCTTC. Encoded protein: CASSQDPSGRYNEQFF.

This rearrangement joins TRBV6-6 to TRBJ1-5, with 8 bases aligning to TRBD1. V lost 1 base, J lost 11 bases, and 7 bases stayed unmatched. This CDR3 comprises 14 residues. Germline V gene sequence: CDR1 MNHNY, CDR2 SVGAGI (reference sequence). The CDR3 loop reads CASSYLTGDTAQHF. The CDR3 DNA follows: TGTGCCAGCAGTTACTTGACAGGGGACACGGCCCAGCATTTT.

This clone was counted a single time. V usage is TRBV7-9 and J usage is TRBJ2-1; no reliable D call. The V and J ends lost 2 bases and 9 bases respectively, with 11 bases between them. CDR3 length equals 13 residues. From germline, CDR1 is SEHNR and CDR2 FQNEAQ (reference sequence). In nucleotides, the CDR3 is TGTGCCAGCAGCTTAAGAGGTGTGGGTGAGCAGTTCTTC. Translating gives CASSLRGVGEQFF.

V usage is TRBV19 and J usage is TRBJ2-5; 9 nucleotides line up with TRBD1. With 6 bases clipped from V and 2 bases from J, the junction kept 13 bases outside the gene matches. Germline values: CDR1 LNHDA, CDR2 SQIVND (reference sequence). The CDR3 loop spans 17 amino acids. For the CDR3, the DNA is TGTGCCAGTAGGAAAGTAGCCGGGACAGGGACACAAGAGACCCAGTACTTC. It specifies CASRKVAGTGTQETQYF.

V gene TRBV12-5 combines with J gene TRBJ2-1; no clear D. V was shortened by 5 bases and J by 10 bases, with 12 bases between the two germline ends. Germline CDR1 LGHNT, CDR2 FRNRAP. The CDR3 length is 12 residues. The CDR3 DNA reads TGTGCTAGTGGTCCCACAAGTTGGGAGCAGTTCTTC. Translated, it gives CASGPTSWEQFF.

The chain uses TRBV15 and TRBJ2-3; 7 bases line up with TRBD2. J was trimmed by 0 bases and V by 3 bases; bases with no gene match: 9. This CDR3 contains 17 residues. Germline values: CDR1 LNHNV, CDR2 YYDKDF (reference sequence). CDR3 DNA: TGTGCCACCAGCAGGCGGGACCTAGCGGAAAGCACAGATACGCAGTATTTT. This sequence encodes CATSRRDLAESTDTQYF.

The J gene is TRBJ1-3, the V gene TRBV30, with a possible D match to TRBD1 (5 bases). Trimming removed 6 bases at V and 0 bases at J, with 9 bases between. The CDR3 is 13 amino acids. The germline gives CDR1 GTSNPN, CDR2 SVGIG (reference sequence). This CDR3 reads CACGTYSGNTIYF. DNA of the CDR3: TGTGCCTGTGGGACTTACTCTGGAAACACCATATATTTT. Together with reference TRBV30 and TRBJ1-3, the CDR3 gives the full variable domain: SQTIHQWPATLVQPVGSPLSLECTVEGTSNPNLYWYRQAAGRGLQLLFYSVGIGQISSEVPQNLSASRPQDRQFILSSKKLLLSDSGFYLCACGTYSGNTIYFGEGSWLTVV.

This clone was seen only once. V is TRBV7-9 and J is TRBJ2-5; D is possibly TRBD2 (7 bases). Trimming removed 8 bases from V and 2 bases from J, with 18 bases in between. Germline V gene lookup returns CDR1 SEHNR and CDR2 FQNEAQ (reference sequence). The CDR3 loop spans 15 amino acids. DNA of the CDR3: TGTGCCAGCTCCTGGGGGGGCAGCCAACAAGAGACCCAGTACTTC. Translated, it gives CASSWGGSQQETQYF. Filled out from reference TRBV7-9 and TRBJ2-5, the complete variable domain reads DTGVSQNPRHKITKRGQNVTFRCDPISEHNRLYWYRQTLGQGPEFLTYFQNEAQLEKSRLLSDRFSAERPKGSFSTLEIQRTEQGDSAMYLCASSWGGSQQETQYFGPGTRLLVL.